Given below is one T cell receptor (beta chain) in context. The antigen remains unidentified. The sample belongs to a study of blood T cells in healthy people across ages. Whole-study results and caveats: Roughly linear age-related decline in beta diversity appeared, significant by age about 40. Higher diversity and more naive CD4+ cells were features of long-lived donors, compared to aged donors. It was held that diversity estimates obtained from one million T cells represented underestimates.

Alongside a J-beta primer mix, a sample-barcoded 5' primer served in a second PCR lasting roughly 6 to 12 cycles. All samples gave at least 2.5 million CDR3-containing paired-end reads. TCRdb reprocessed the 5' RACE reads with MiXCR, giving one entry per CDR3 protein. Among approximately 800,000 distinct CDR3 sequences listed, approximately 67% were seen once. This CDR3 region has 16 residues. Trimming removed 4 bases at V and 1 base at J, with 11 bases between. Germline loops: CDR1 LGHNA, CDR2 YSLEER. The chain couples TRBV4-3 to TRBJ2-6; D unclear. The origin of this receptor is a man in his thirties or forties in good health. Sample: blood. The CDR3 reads CASSPHPRSGANVLTF. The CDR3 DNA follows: TGCGCCAGCAGCCCGCATCCAAGGTCTGGGGCCAACGTCCTGACTTTC.